The 18 T cell receptor beta chains in this list originate from one sample, sequenced in a study of T cell clusters in autoimmune cytopenias. Roughly 38,000 genome equivalents of blood DNA were amplified for TRB. Multiplex touch-down PCR amplified TRB using TRB-A and TRB-B pools in one tube. TCRdb reprocessed the multiplex PCR reads and keeps a single row for each CDR3 protein, giving no DNA. Here the sample table reports around 5,900 distinct CDR3 sequences. Sequenced: peripheral blood. The receptors were gathered from a human donor with an autoimmune cytopenia or autoimmune hepatitis (not recorded which).

In terms of frequency, this clonotype is medium-sized. The V gene is TRBV30, the J gene TRBJ1-6; the TCRdb D gene call, TRBD1, has no DNA to confirm it. CDR3 length: 12 amino acids. The germline CDR1 and CDR2 sequences are GTSNPN and SVGIG (reference sequence). The CDR3 sequence: CAWRDRGSPLHF.

Judged by frequency, this clonotype is medium-sized (0.01 to 0.1%). This chain joins TRBV12-3 or TRBV12-4 and TRBJ1-2; the TCRdb call, TRBD1, lacks DNA for checking. The CDR3 runs 15 residues. CDR3 region: CASSLRDRFNYGYTF.

The CDR3 sequence is CASSRSSVSYEQYF. The gene calls are TRBV28 and TRBJ2-7. CDR1 and CDR2 (germline): MDHEN, SYDVKM. The CDR3 extends over 14 amino acids.

Considering frequency, this clonotype is medium-sized (0.01 to 0.1%). The chain recombines TRBV5-6 with TRBJ1-1; TCRdb reports TRBD1, a call that lacks DNA to check it against. The CDR3 spans 16 residues. Germline CDR1 and CDR2: SGHDT and YYEEEE. The CDR3 sequence: CASSLATGRMNTEAFF.

The V and J genes are TRBV7-6 and TRBJ1-3. This CDR3 contains 13 residues. CDR1 is SGHVS and CDR2 is FNYEAQ in the germline V gene. CDR3 loop: CASSLVSGNTIYF.

According to its frequency, this clonotype is medium-sized. This chain joins TRBV7-6 and TRBJ2-7; as DNA is missing, the TRBD1 call by TCRdb cannot be tested. The germline V gene encodes CDR1 SGHVS and CDR2 FNYEAQ. CDR3 size: 13 residues. The CDR3 sequence: CASSSGQTGEQYF. Full variable domain (remainder filled in from reference TRBV7-6 and TRBJ2-7): GAGVSQSPRYKVTKRGQDVALRCDPISGHVSLYWYRQALGQGPEFLTYFNYEAQQDKSGLPNDRFSAERPEGSISTLTIQRTEQRDSAMYRCASSSGQTGEQYFGPGTRLTVT.

This clonotype is labeled medium-sized (0.01 to 0.1%) based on frequency. The chain carries TRBV19 and TRBJ2-3; TCRdb's D call of TRBD1 is untestable without DNA. The length of the CDR3 is 15 residues. Germline CDR1 and CDR2: LNHDA and SQIVND (reference sequence). This CDR3 reads CASSMEGLFSDTQYF. Variable domain in full (rest from reference TRBV19 and TRBJ2-3): DGGITQSPKYLFRKEGQNVTLSCEQNLNHDAMYWYRQDPGQGLRLIYYSQIVNDFQKGDIAEGYSVSREKKESFPLTVTSAQKNPTAFYLCASSMEGLFSDTQYFGPGTRLTVL.

In terms of frequency, this clonotype is medium-sized. V and J are TRBV5-4 and TRBJ2-1; TCRdb proposes TRBD2, but this gene call is untestable without DNA. This CDR3 contains 17 residues. Per the germline V gene, CDR1 is SGHNT and CDR2 is YYREEE (reference sequence). This CDR3 is CASSLSILAGTTNEQFF.

This clonotype counts as medium-sized by frequency. The chain combines TRBV27 with TRBJ2-1; checking the TCRdb D call of TRBD2 is not possible without DNA. CDR3 length: 13 residues. CDR1 MNHEY and CDR2 SMNVEV come from the germline V gene (reference sequence). CDR3 region: CASGTSGSNEQFF.

The J gene is TRBJ1-5, the V gene TRBV6-2 or TRBV6-3. The CDR3 spans 14 residues. The germline gives CDR1 MNHEY, CDR2 SVGEGT. The CDR3 loop is CASNEVGGNQPQHF.

The genes are TRBV5-1 and TRBJ2-3; checking the TCRdb D call of TRBD2 is not possible without DNA. Germline V gene lookup returns CDR1 SGHRS and CDR2 YFSETQ. This CDR3 region has 16 residues. CDR3: CASSRLAGGTTDTQYF.

Measured by frequency, this clonotype is medium-sized. The V gene is TRBV5-6, the J gene TRBJ2-6; with no DNA, the TCRdb D assignment of TRBD1 cannot be verified. The germline gives CDR1 SGHDT, CDR2 YYEEEE. The CDR3 is 14 residues long. CDR3: CASDGGAGANVLTF.

This clonotype shows up as medium-sized by frequency. V and J are TRBV6-5 and TRBJ1-2. The CDR3 runs 15 residues. CDR1 and CDR2 (germline): MNHEY, SVGAGI. The CDR3 loop is CASSYSVSVNYGYTF.

This clonotype ranks as medium-sized in terms of frequency. Here the CDR3 reads CASSVDGTYEQYF. This rearrangement joins TRBV6-1 to TRBJ2-7; the D gene TCRdb calls, TRBD1, cannot be checked with no DNA. Germline V gene data show CDR1 as MNHNS and CDR2 as SASEGT. The CDR3 covers 13 residues.

This clonotype is classed as medium-sized by frequency. V usage is TRBV6-5 and J usage is TRBJ2-3; no DNA is available, so the TRBD2 call from TCRdb remains unchecked. This CDR3 region has 17 residues. The germline V gene has CDR1 MNHEY and CDR2 SVGAGI. CDR3 sequence reads: CASSLVPAGGYTDTQYF.

This clonotype ranks as medium-sized in terms of frequency. The rearrangement joins TRBV30 to TRBJ1-3. The length of the CDR3 is 15 residues. Germline CDR1 and CDR2: GTSNPN and SVGIG (reference sequence). The CDR3 loop reads CAWSVPGASGNTIYF.

This chain connects TRBV7-6 to TRBJ1-6; TCRdb proposes TRBD1, but this gene call is untestable without DNA. CDR1 and CDR2 (germline): SGHVS, FNYEAQ. The CDR3 loop spans 16 amino acids. This chain's CDR3 is CASSQGANSYNSPLHF. Full variable domain (rest looked up from reference TRBV7-6 and TRBJ1-6): GAGVSQSPRYKVTKRGQDVALRCDPISGHVSLYWYRQALGQGPEFLTYFNYEAQQDKSGLPNDRFSAERPEGSISTLTIQRTEQRDSAMYRCASSQGANSYNSPLHFGNGTRLTVT.

This clonotype is identified as medium-sized (0.01 to 0.1%) from frequency. The rearrangement uses TRBV13 and TRBJ2-3; TCRdb proposes TRBD1, but this gene call is untestable without DNA. CDR3 length equals 13 residues. CDR1 and CDR2 from the germline V gene are PRHDT and FYEKMQ (reference sequence). CDR3 in amino acids: CASGPARGDTQYF. Combining the CDR3 with reference TRBV13 and TRBJ2-3 gives the whole variable domain AAGVIQSPRHLIKEKRETATLKCYPIPRHDTVYWYQQGPGQDPQFLISFYEKMQSDKGSIPDRFSAQQFSDYHSELNMSSLELGDSALYFCASGPARGDTQYFGPGTRLTVL.